This entry lists 4 T cell receptor beta chains sequenced from one sample in a study of PD-L1 blockade in urothelial cancer (dated by TCRdb to 2016 to 2017). Library creation used the immunoSEQ multiplex PCR assay. The table comes from immuneACCESS by way of TCRdb, which keeps in-frame sequences with V and J called. Part of the clones is missing from these tables; in studies checked, under half for an unresolved V gene and the rest for unknown reasons. A total of approximately 67,000 clones appear in this sample, around 88% of them only once. About 15% of the sample goes to the ten largest clones. The sample's time point, from its label and the paper: pretreatment peripheral blood. Sequencing used PBMCs, obtained around atezolizumab (anti-PD-L1) treatment. The receptor set was obtained from a man aged 55 to 70 with urothelial cancer.

The chain is built from TRBV4-2 and TRBJ2-1, with 10 nucleotides matching TRBD2. CDR3 length: 16 amino acids. Germline V gene lookup returns CDR1 LGHNA and CDR2 YNFKEQ. J lost 9 bases, V lost 0 bases, and 8 bases had no gene match. In DNA form, the CDR3 reads TGTGCCAGCAGCCAAGATGTAAGCGGGGGGGCAGCTGAGCAGTTCTTC. Residues: CASSQDVSGGAAEQFF.

This clone has a handful of counts. The V gene is TRBV4-1, the J gene TRBJ1-4; D gene ambiguous. The CDR3 is made up of 14 amino acids. The V gene's germline CDR1 is MGHRA and CDR2 YSYEKL. Trimming left V 4 bases short and J 3 bases short, with 9 bases between. The CDR3 loop reads CASSLRVSNEKLFF. CDR3 bases: TGCGCCAGCAGCCTGCGGGTTTCTAATGAAAAACTGTTTTTT.

A remark on this clone: Other DNA sequences in this specimen translate into the identical CDR3. The CDR3 DNA follows: TGTGCCAGCAGCTCCGGACAGCACAATCAGCCCCAGCATTTT. As protein: CASSSGQHNQPQHF. This chain joins TRBV6-5 and TRBJ1-5, with a weak D call TRBD1 (6 bases). V lost 6 bases and J lost 3, with 12 bases in between. The length of the CDR3 is 14 residues. Germline lookup yields CDR1 MNHEY and CDR2 SVGAGI.

This clone was seen once. The chain is built from TRBV7-8 and TRBJ2-1; D unresolved. CDR3 length: 16 amino acids. The germline gives CDR1 SGHVS, CDR2 FQNEAQ. Trimming stripped 5 bases from V and 0 bases from J, with 14 bases between. The CDR3 loop is CASSLSAVSSYNEQFF. DNA for the CDR3: TGTGCCAGCAGCCTCTCCGCCGTGAGCTCCTACAATGAGCAGTTCTTC.